These 32 T cell receptor beta chains were sequenced from one sample in a study of CD8 T cells in Susac syndrome. RNA in amounts of roughly 0.45 to 1 ug was reverse transcribed with random hexamers. TCRdb processed the immunoSEQ multiplex PCR reads anew with MiXCR; each CDR3 protein has one entry. This table holds about 100,000 distinct CDR3 sequences, 95% found once. Input material: CD8+ T cells from PBMCs. These TCRs come from a human donor with Susac syndrome.

The chain uses TRBV4-1 and TRBJ2-1; D call uncertain. CDR3 length: 15 amino acids. Germline CDR1 reads MGHRA; CDR2 reads YSYEKL. V lost 1 base to trimming and J lost 2 bases, with 9 bases between them. The CDR3 DNA is TGCGCCAGCAGCCAAGCTTACTCCCCCTACAATGAGCAGTTCTTC. Translating gives CASSQAYSPYNEQFF.

The V and J genes are TRBV12-3 or TRBV12-4 and TRBJ1-1, with D perhaps matching TRBD1 (6 bases). The CDR3 length is 14 residues. Between the trimmed V and J ends, which lost 4 bases and 6 bases, there was a span of 15 bases. The CDR3 coding sequence is TGTGCCAGCAGTTACACAGGGAGGCGGGCTGAAGCTTTCTTT. Protein sequence: CASSYTGRRAEAFF.

The chain employs TRBV29-1 and TRBJ2-5; 7 nucleotides match TRBD2. CDR1 and CDR2 (germline): SQVTM, ANQGSEA. Trimming at V came to 4 bases and at J to 1 base, leaving 3 bases not matched to a gene. The CDR3 has 13 residues. This CDR3 reads CSVGGRAQETQYF. The CDR3 nucleotides are TGCAGCGTTGGGGGGAGGGCCCAAGAGACCCAGTACTTC. Combining the CDR3 with reference TRBV29-1 and TRBJ2-5 gives the whole variable domain SAVISQKPSRDICQRGTSLTIQCQVDSQVTMMFWYRQQPGQSLTLIATANQGSEATYESGFVIDKFPISRPNLTFSTLTVSNMSPEDSSIYLCSVGGRAQETQYFGPGTRLLVL.

The CDR3 sequence is CASSQVRHSPLHF. The CDR3 DNA reads as TGTGCCAGCAGCCAAGTACGCCATTCACCCCTCCACTTT. The chain links TRBV14 to TRBJ1-6; D unclear. This CDR3 spans 13 amino acids. Germline values: CDR1 SGHDN, CDR2 FVKESK. Trimming stripped 1 base from V and 8 bases from J, with 6 bases between.

In DNA, the CDR3 is TGTGCCACCAGTGACGGAATGGCCGGGGAGCTGTTTTTT. This sequence encodes CATSDGMAGELFF. V and J are TRBV24-1 and TRBJ2-2; D is ambiguous. Germline V gene sequence: CDR1 KGHDR, CDR2 SFDVKD. Between the trimmed V and J ends, which lost 4 bases and 6 bases, there was a span of 8 bases. The CDR3 covers 13 residues.

This rearrangement joins TRBV29-1 to TRBJ2-1, with unresolved D. The V end was cut by 4 bases, the J end by 7 bases, with 14 bases between. The length of the CDR3 is 13 residues. CDR1 and CDR2 (germline): SQVTM, ANQGSEA. In nucleotides, the CDR3 is TGCAGCGTTGTACTTCGGCCTCGTAATGAGCAGTTCTTC. Amino acids: CSVVLRPRNEQFF.

The genes are TRBV7-2 and TRBJ1-1, with D possibly being TRBD1 (5 bases). Trimming stripped 2 bases from V and 10 bases from J, with 11 bases between. The CDR3 covers 12 residues. Germline-derived CDR1 and CDR2 are SGHTA and FQGNSA. The CDR3 DNA follows: TGTGCCAGCAGCTTAAGACAGCTTATAGCTTTCTTT. It specifies CASSLRQLIAFF.

The V and J genes are TRBV19 and TRBJ2-1; perhaps D is TRBD1 or TRBD2 (5 bases each). Germline assignment: CDR1 LNHDA and CDR2 SQIVND (reference sequence). Trimming took off 5 bases at V and 5 bases at J, with 10 bases between the two ends. The CDR3 is made up of 13 amino acids. The CDR3 reads CASSPGRNNEQFF. CDR3 DNA: TGTGCCAGTAGTCCGGGACGCAACAATGAGCAGTTCTTC.

This sequence joins TRBV20-1 and TRBJ1-5, with D perhaps TRBD1 (5 bases). This CDR3 region has 16 residues. From germline, CDR1 is DFQATT and CDR2 SNEGSKA (reference sequence). The V end was cut by 2 bases, the J end by 1 base, with 15 bases between. This CDR3 reads CSARLPSRGSNQPQHF. The CDR3 DNA sequence: TGCAGTGCTAGACTTCCTTCCCGGGGGAGCAATCAGCCCCAGCATTTT.

The gene calls are TRBV29-1 and TRBJ1-2; D unclear. This CDR3 is built from 12 residues. The germline CDR1 and CDR2 sequences are SQVTM and ANQGSEA. V was pared by 7 bases and J by 4 bases, with 13 bases between. CDR3 bases: TGCAGCGGGAAGGGCGGACCCTATGGCTACACCTTC. Its protein product is CSGKGGPYGYTF.

V is TRBV7-2 and J is TRBJ2-3; 7 bases fit TRBD2. This CDR3 contains 14 residues. The V and J ends lost 6 bases and 2 bases, in that order; junction bases with no gene match: 5. In germline, CDR1 is SGHTA, CDR2 FQGNSA. The DNA for the CDR3 is TGTGCCAGCAGGCTGGGGACTACCACAGATACGCAGTATTTT. Amino acids: CASRLGTTTDTQYF.

This chain joins TRBV5-1 and TRBJ1-1; D gene ambiguous. Trimming stripped 5 bases from V and 1 base from J, with 9 bases between. The CDR3 is 13 residues long. CDR1 and CDR2 from the germline V gene are SGHRS and YFSETQ. The CDR3 bases are TGCGCCAGCAGGGAACAGCCGAACACTGAAGCTTTCTTT. It yields the protein CASREQPNTEAFF.

The CDR3 nucleotides are TGTGCCAGCAGCCAGGGGGCTAGCGGGGCGCAAGAGACCCAGTACTTC. Its translation: CASSQGASGAQETQYF. The J gene is TRBJ2-5, the V gene TRBV3-1; 9 bases map to TRBD2. The trim removed 3 bases at V and 2 bases at J, leaving 7 bases unmatched. In germline, CDR1 is LGHDT, CDR2 YNNKEL (reference sequence). CDR3 length: 16 residues.

The chain recombines TRBV4-1 with TRBJ2-7; 14 bases are shared with TRBD2. Trimming at V came to 4 bases and at J to 6 bases, leaving 5 bases not matched to a gene. The CDR3 extends over 15 amino acids. Germline CDR1 MGHRA, CDR2 YSYEKL. The CDR3 reads CASSRLAGGPGEQYF. The CDR3 nucleotides read TGCGCCAGCAGCCGACTAGCGGGAGGGCCGGGCGAGCAGTACTTC.

V and J are TRBV3-1 and TRBJ2-2; D unresolved. V was cut by 7 bases and J by 7 bases, with 7 bases left in between. This CDR3 comprises 11 residues. Germline V gene sequence: CDR1 LGHDT, CDR2 YNNKEL (reference sequence). CDR3 protein: CASNRGGELFF. The CDR3 bases are TGTGCCAGCAACCGAGGCGGGGAGCTGTTTTTT.

The rearrangement links TRBV2 to TRBJ2-7; 7 bases align to TRBD2. V lost 8 bases and J lost 3; bases outside the gene matches: 10. The CDR3 has 14 amino acids. The germline V gene has CDR1 SNHLY and CDR2 FYNNEI. The CDR3 sequence is CASARSGLDYEQYF. The CDR3 DNA reads TGTGCCAGCGCTCGTAGCGGGCTTGACTACGAGCAGTACTTC.

The chain links TRBV10-3 to TRBJ1-2; 7 nucleotides agree with TRBD1. CDR1 is ENHRY and CDR2 is SYGVKD in the germline V gene. The CDR3 covers 13 residues. V gave up 3 bases and J gave up 3 bases; unmatched junction bases: 1. CDR3 amino acids: CAISDQGDYGYTF. CDR3 nucleotide sequence: TGTGCCATCAGTGACCAGGGGGACTATGGCTACACCTTC.

This clonotype was seen just once. The chain has TRBV29-1 and TRBJ2-3, with 7 bases lining up with TRBD1. CDR3 length: 13 amino acids. Germline V lookup: CDR1 SQVTM, CDR2 ANQGSEA. Trimming took 5 bases from V and 3 from J; bases not matched to a gene: 5. The chain's CDR3 is CSVPGQSTDTQYF. In DNA, the CDR3 is TGCAGCGTTCCGGGACAGTCAACAGATACGCAGTATTTT.

The chain recombines TRBV15 with TRBJ2-2; D possibly corresponds to TRBD1 (5 bases). Germline V gene lookup returns CDR1 LNHNV and CDR2 YYDKDF (reference sequence). The CDR3 has 15 residues. Between the trimmed V and J ends, which lost 9 bases and 4 bases, there was a span of 18 bases. The CDR3 reads CATGVSRGFTGELFF. The CDR3 DNA reads as TGTGCCACAGGGGTCTCACGAGGTTTCACCGGGGAGCTGTTTTTT.

The chain joins TRBV5-5 to TRBJ2-5, with no clear D. V dropped 0 bases and J dropped 0 bases, with 9 bases sitting between them. Germline CDR1 and CDR2: SGHKS and YYEKEE (reference sequence). CDR3 length: 15 amino acids. Written as DNA, the CDR3 is TGTGCCAGCAGCTTGGTGCCTTCGAACCAAGAGACCCAGTACTTC. Its protein product is CASSLVPSNQETQYF. Together with reference TRBV5-5 and TRBJ2-5, the CDR3 gives the full variable domain: DAGVTQSPTHLIKTRGQQVTLRCSPISGHKSVSWYQQVLGQGPQFIFQYYEKEERGRGNFPDRFSARQFPNYSSELNVNALLLGDSALYLCASSLVPSNQETQYFGPGTRLLVL.

The chain carries TRBV29-1 and TRBJ1-1, with D possibly being TRBD1 (5 bases). From germline, CDR1 is SQVTM and CDR2 ANQGSEA. V shed 2 bases and J shed 7 bases, with 8 bases lying between them. The CDR3 contains 11 residues. DNA for the CDR3: TGCAGCGTTGAATTGGGACTTGAAGCTTTCTTT. Its translation: CSVELGLEAFF.

The CDR3 DNA sequence: TGTGCCAGCAGTTCAGCTAGCACAGATACGCAGTATTTT. Translated: CASSSASTDTQYF. The gene calls are TRBV28 and TRBJ2-3; unclear D gene. Germline V gives CDR1 MDHEN, CDR2 SYDVKM. The CDR3 has 13 amino acids. Trimming shortened V by 4 bases and J by 0 bases, and 5 bases separated the two germline ends.

This clonotype was found once. The rearrangement joins TRBV11-2 to TRBJ2-3; D possibly corresponds to TRBD1 (6 bases). Germline values: CDR1 SGHAT, CDR2 FQNNGV. Trimming pared 4 bases from V and 3 bases from J, leaving 8 bases between. The CDR3 has 13 residues. The DNA of the CDR3 is TGTGCCAGCAGCTACAGGGATACAGATACGCAGTATTTT. This gives the protein CASSYRDTDTQYF.

The V gene is TRBV4-1, the J gene TRBJ1-5, with 8 bases fitting TRBD1. In germline, CDR1 is MGHRA, CDR2 YSYEKL. The CDR3 totals 15 residues. J lost 4 bases, V lost 6 bases, and 8 bases had no gene match. CDR3 coding DNA: TGCGCCAGCAGGGAAGGGACAGGTCAGAATCAGCCCCAGCATTTT. Protein product: CASREGTGQNQPQHF.

This chain joins TRBV9 and TRBJ1-1, with D possibly TRBD1 on 5 matching bases. V dropped 7 bases and J dropped 4 bases, with 8 bases sitting between them. CDR3 length: 11 amino acids. CDR1 is SGDLS and CDR2 is YYNGEE in the germline V gene. The CDR3 protein is CASGGSTEAFF. The CDR3 DNA reads TGTGCCAGCGGGGGAAGCACTGAAGCTTTCTTT.

J is TRBJ2-3 and V is TRBV29-1; TRBD2 matches at 7 bases. Germline V gene data show CDR1 as SQVTM and CDR2 as ANQGSEA. The trim removed 5 bases at V and 8 bases at J, leaving 4 bases unmatched. There are 11 residues in the CDR3. The CDR3 region is CSVISGGTQYF. The CDR3 coding sequence is TGCAGCGTTATATCGGGGGGTACGCAGTATTTT.

This chain uses TRBV7-9 with TRBJ2-7; D may be TRBD1 or TRBD2 (5 bases each). Germline V CDR1 and CDR2: SEHNR, FQNEAQ (reference sequence). Trimming stripped 5 bases from V and 5 bases from J, with 19 bases between. The CDR3 has 15 residues. The CDR3 region has the DNA TGTGCCAGCAGCCCGGGGCCTCGCCATGTGGACGAGCAGTACTTC. Translating it yields CASSPGPRHVDEQYF. Based on the CDR3 plus reference TRBV7-9 and TRBJ2-7, the full variable domain is DTGVSQNPRHKITKRGQNVTFRCDPISEHNRLYWYRQTLGQGPEFLTYFQNEAQLEKSRLLSDRFSAERPKGSFSTLEIQRTEQGDSAMYLCASSPGPRHVDEQYFGPGTRLTVT.

This clonotype was recorded once. The chain carries TRBV12-3 or TRBV12-4 and TRBJ2-3; 8 nucleotides line up with TRBD1. This CDR3 is built from 15 residues. J gave up 2 bases and V 6 bases, and 7 bases lay outside the gene matches. The CDR3 is CASRTDRADTDTQYF. As DNA, the CDR3 is TGTGCCAGCAGAACGGACAGGGCGGACACAGATACGCAGTATTTT.

The genes are TRBV12-3 or TRBV12-4 and TRBJ1-1; D is uncertain. V lost 4 bases and J lost 1, with 7 bases in between. The CDR3 has 13 residues. This chain's CDR3 is CASSWAGNTEAFF. The CDR3, as DNA: TGTGCCAGCAGTTGGGCAGGGAACACTGAAGCTTTCTTT.

The chain links TRBV9 to TRBJ2-3, with 7 bases identical to TRBD2. Per germline, CDR1 SGDLS and CDR2 YYNGEE. This CDR3 has 17 amino acids. J was trimmed by 4 bases and V by 0 bases; bases with no gene match: 11. CDR3 in amino acids: CASSVGGGTGPPDTQYF. The CDR3 coding sequence is TGTGCCAGCAGCGTAGGGGGGGGGACTGGGCCCCCAGATACGCAGTATTTT.

A single count supports this clonotype. V and J are TRBV6-1 and TRBJ1-2, with 7 bases aligning to TRBD1. Losses at the gene ends were 6 bases for V and 3 bases for J; bases not matched to a gene: 16. Germline V gene sequence: CDR1 MNHNS, CDR2 SASEGT. CDR3 length equals 17 residues. The CDR3 here is CASSPTGTDSPYYGYTF. CDR3 coding DNA: TGTGCCAGCAGCCCAACCGGGACAGATAGTCCCTACTATGGCTACACCTTC.

The chain joins TRBV29-1 to TRBJ2-1; a weak D match, TRBD2 (6 bases). Trimming took off 5 bases at V and 7 bases at J, with 18 bases between the two ends. The CDR3 spans 14 residues. From germline, CDR1 is SQVTM and CDR2 ANQGSEA. CDR3 sequence reads: CSVRSGVERNEQFF. The DNA of the CDR3 is TGCAGCGTTCGATCGGGAGTGGAAAGGAATGAGCAGTTCTTC.